This T cell receptor (beta chain) was retrieved from a study of Ad26.COV2.S vaccination and SARS-CoV-2 variants. Study-level information: Enrollment placed the donor in the COV1001 Ad26.COV2.S trial arm.

The assay was immunoSEQ multiplex PCR, and TCRdb's table has in-frame clones only and misses some. This repertoire shows 380,000 or so clones, about 88% found once; its top ten account for about 10%. As to treatment: about 20 received Ad26.COV2.S at low or high dose, single or two shots; roughly five received placebo; per-sample allocation not given. At day 63 after the first vaccine or placebo injection, samples were drawn. Vaccination used an Ad26 vector expressing Wuhan-strain SARS-CoV-2 spike. The germline CDR1 and CDR2 sequences are SGHVS and FQNEAQ. V gave up 5 bases and J gave up 4 bases, with 9 bases separating them. The CDR3 contains 13 residues.

The receptor's source is a person aged 18-65 years who received the Ad26.COV2.S COVID-19 vaccine or a placebo. This specimen consisted of peripheral blood, obtained in a trial of Ad26.COV2.S vaccine versus placebo. The J gene is TRBJ1-3, the V gene TRBV7-8; D is unclear. CDR3 sequence: CASSRSSGNTIYF. CDR3 DNA: TGTGCCAGCAGCCGATCAAGCGGAAACACCATATATTTT. The full variable domain, with the rest looked up from reference TRBV7-8 and TRBJ1-3, is GAGVSQSPRYKVAKRGQDVALRCDPISGHVSLFWYQQALGQGPEFLTYFQNEAQLDKSGLPSDRFFAERPEGSVSTLKIQRTQQEDSAVYLCASSRSSGNTIYFGEGSWLTVV.